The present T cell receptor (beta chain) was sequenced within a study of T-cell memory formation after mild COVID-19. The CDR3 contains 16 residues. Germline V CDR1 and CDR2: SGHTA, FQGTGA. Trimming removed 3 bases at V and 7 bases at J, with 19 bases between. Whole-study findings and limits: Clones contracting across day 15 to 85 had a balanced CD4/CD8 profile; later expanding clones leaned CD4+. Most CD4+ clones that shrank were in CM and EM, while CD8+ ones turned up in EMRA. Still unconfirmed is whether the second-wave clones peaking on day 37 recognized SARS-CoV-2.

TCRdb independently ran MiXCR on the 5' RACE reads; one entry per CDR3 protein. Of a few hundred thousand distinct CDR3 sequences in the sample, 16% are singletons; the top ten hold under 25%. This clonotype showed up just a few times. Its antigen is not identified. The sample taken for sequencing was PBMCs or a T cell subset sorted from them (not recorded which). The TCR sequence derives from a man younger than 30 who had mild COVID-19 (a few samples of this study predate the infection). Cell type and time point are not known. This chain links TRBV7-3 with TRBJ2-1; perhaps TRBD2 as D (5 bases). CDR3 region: CASSFTDGGRSNEQFF. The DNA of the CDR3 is TGTGCCAGCAGCTTCACCGACGGAGGAAGATCGAATGAGCAGTTCTTC.